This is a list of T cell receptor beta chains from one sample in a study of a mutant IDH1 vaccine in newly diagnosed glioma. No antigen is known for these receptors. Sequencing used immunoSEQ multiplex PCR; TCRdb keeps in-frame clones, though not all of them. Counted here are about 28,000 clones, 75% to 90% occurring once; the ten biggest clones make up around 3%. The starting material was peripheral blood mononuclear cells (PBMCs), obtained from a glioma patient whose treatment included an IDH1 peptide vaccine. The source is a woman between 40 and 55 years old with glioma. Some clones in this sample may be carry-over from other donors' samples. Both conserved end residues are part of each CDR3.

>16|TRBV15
CATSRRRGGRRTEAFF
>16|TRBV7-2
CASSPSGDIVGDTQYF
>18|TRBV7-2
CASSLGASGGPRRETQYF
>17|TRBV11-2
CASSLAGGSTITDTQYF
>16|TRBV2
CASSDEGLPYNSPLHF
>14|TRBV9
CASSEGTVNTEAFF
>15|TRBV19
CASSSLTDPKGPQHF
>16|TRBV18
CASSRLLAASTDTQYF
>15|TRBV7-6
CASSLLPAGGNEQFF
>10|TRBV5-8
CASSLGGRYF
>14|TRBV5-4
CASSPSSDTDTQYF
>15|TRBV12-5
CASGLVLTDYNEQFF
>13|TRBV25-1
CASSPGSAYEQYF
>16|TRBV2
CASSTRGGLGTGELFF
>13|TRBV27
CASSLLVDSGQFF
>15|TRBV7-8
CASRANVRTLYEQYF
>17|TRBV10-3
CAISALVTGPPAYEQYF
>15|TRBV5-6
CASTSTGTVIYEQYF
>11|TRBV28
CVVGTNYGYTF
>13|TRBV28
CASSSGMEIEQFF
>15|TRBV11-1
CASSLAGEGEYGYTF
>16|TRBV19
CASSTYSPPRNQPQHF
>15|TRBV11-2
CASSFFGGAPDEQFF
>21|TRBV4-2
CASSQDGGRLAGGSGTDTQYF
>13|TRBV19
CASRPSGGDEQFF
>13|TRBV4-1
CASGEEDYNEQFF
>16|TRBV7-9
CASSLTVTPRTGELFF
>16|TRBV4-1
CASSQDGGSGDYEAFF
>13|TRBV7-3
CASSPSRGNEQFF
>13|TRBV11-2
CASSFAPSGEAFF
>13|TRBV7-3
CASSLGGTYGYTF
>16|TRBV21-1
CARPGLYRVYSGGYTF